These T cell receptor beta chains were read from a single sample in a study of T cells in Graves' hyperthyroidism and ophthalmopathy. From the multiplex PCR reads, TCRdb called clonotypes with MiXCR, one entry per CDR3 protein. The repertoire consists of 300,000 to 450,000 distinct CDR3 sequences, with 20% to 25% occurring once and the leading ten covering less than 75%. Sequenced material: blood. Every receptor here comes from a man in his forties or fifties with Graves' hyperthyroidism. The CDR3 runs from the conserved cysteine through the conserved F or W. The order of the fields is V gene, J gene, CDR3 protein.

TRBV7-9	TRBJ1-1	CASSLVAGVNTEAFF
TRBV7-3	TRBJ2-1	CASSSSGVSSYNEQFF
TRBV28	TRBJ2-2	CASSVYNTGELFF
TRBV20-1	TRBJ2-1	CSARVSGRVYNEQFF
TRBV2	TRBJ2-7	CASIGQGNEQYF
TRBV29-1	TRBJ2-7	CSVGDTSYEQYF
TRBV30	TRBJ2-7	CAWSAGTISYEQYF
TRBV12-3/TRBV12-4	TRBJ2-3	CASTLAGLSDTQYF
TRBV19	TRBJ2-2	CASTSPGLAGDTGELFF
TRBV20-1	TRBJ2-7	CSVLPTSGTDEQYF
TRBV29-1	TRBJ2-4	CSIERGRKNIQYF
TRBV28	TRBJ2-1	CASSQRFNEQFF
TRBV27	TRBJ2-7	CASSFRSDSYEQYF
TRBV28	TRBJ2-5	CASSWPQETQYF
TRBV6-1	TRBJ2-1	CAVHPSGSYNEQFF
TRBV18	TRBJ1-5	CASSPDRVDNQPQHF
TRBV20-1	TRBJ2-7	CSARTTSGSSVQYF
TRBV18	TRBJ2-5	CASSPLSGGSQESQYF
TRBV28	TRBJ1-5	CASYPGGNQPQHF
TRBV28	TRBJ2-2	CASSWDRGFTGELFF
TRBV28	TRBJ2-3	CASSFGAYSMDTQYF
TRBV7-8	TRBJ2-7	CASSPGGYEQYF
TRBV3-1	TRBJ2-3	CASSQETSGSTDTQYF
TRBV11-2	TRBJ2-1	CASSPGTPLQFF
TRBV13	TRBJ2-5	CASSLGLAPQETQYF
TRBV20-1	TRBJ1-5	CSARDRGRARPQHF
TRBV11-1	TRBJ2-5	CASSLLGQTRQETQYF
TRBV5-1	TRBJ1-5	CASSPDTSNQPQHF
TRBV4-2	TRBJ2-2	CASSQDERREGRLSAGELFF
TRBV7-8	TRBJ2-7	CASRTKGGEYF
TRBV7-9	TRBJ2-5	CASRLNWETQYF
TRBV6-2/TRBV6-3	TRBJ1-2	CASSYSPGNYGYTF
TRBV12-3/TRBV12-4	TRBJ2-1	CASTRDRAAGHEQFF
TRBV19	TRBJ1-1	CASRGGTANTEAFF
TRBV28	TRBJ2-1	CASSLLASGRMNEQSF
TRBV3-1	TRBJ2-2	CASSRGTSGSNTGTGELFF
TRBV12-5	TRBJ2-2	CASGLIVTGGIGELFF
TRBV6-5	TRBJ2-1	CASSYGSGGFEQFF
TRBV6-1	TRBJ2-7	CATHDLGDRSYEQYF
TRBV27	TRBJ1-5	CASSMDRGNNQPQHF
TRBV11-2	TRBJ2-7	CASSQKGPSYEQYF
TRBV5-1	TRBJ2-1	CASSPGLAGYLNEQFF
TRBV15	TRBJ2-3	CATRRDPGGATDTQYF
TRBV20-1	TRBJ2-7	CSANGFYEQYF
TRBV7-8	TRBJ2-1	CASSFRLRDANEQFF
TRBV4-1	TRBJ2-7	CASSQDGPTPGDEQYF
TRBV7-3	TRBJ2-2	CASSQDRAGELFF
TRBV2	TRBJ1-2	CASSGLQPYGYTF
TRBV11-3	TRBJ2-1	CASSLASHEQFF
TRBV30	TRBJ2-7	CAWSVQESYEQYF
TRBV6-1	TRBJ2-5	CASSAGQGLRETQYF
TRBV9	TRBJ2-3	CASSEYGAGGTDTQYF
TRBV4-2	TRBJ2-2	CASSQAFWGREGPGGELFF
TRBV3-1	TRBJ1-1	CASCTGSQAGTEAFF